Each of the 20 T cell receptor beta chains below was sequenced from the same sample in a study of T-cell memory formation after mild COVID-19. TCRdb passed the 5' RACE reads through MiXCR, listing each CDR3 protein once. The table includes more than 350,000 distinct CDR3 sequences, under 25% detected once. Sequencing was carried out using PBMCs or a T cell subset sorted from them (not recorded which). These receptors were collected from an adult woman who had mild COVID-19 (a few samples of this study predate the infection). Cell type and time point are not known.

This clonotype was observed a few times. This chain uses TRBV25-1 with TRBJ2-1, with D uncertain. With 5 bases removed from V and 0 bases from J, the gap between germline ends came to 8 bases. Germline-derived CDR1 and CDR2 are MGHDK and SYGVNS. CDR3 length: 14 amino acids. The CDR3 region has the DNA TGTGCCAGCAGTAGAGAGAGCTCCTACAATGAGCAGTTCTTC. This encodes CASSRESSYNEQFF.

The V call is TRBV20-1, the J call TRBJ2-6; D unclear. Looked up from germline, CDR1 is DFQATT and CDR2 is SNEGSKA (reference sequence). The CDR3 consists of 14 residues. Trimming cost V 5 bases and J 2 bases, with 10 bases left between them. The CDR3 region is CSAEGETGANVLTF. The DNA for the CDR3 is TGCAGTGCTGAAGGAGAAACTGGGGCCAACGTCCTGACTTTC.

The DNA of the CDR3 is TGTGCCAGCAGCTCCTATCCCAGGGACAGGGGAGTCTACGAGCAGTACTTC. Protein product: CASSSYPRDRGVYEQYF. This chain joins TRBV7-6 and TRBJ2-7, with 10 bases matching TRBD1. CDR1 is SGHVS, CDR2 FNYEAQ, per germline. J was trimmed by 3 bases and V by 4 bases; bases with no gene match: 12. The CDR3 loop spans 17 amino acids.

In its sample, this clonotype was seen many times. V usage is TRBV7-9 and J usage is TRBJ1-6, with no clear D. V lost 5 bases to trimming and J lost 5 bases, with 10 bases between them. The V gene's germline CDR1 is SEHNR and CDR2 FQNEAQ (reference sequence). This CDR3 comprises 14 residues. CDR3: CASSVSGNNSPLHF. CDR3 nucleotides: TGTGCCAGCAGCGTGAGCGGGAATAATTCACCCCTCCACTTT.

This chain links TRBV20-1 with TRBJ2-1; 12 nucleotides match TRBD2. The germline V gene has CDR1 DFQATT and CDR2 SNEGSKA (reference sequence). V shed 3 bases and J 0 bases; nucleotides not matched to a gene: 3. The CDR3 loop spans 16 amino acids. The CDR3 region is CSASMTSGSSYNEQFF. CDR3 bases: TGCAGTGCTAGTATGACTAGCGGGAGCTCCTACAATGAGCAGTTCTTC.

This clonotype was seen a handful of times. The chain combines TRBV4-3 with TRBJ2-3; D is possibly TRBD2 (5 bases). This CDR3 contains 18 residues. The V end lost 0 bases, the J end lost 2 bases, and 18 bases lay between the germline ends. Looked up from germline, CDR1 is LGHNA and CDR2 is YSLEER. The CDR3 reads CASSQDRGRHFYTDTQYF. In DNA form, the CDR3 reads TGCGCCAGCAGCCAAGACCGGGGTCGGCACTTTTACACAGATACGCAGTATTTT.

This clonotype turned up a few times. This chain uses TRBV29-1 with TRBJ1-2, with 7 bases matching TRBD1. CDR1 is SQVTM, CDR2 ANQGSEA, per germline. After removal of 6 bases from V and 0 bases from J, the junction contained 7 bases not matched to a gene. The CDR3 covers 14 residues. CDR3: CSVDSGGTNYGYTF. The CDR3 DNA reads TGCAGCGTGGATTCAGGGGGGACTAACTATGGCTACACCTTC.

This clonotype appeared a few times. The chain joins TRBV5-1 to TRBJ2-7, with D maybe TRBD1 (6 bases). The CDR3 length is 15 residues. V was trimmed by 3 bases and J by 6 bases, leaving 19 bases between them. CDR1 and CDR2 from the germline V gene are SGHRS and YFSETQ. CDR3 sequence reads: CASSSTPGAQPEQYF. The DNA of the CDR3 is TGCGCCAGCAGCTCCACGCCAGGGGCGCAGCCCGAGCAGTACTTC.

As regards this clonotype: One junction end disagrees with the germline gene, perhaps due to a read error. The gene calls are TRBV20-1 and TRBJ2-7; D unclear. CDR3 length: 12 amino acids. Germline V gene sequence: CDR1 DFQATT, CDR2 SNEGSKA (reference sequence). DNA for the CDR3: TGCAGTGCTGGAGATGGGATCTACGAGCAGTACTTC. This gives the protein CSAGDGIYEQYF.

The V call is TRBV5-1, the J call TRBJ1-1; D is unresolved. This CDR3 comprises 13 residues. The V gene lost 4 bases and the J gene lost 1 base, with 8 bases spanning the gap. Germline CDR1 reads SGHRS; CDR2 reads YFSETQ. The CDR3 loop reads CASSPEPNTEAFF. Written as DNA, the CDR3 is TGCGCCAGCAGCCCTGAACCGAACACTGAAGCTTTCTTT.

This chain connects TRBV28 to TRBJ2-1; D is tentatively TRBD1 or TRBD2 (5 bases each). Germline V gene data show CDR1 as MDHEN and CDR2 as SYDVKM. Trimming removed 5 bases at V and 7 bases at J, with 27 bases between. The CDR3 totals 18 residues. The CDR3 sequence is CASSPRTLDEGFENEQFF. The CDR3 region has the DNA TGTGCCAGCAGTCCACGAACACTGGACGAGGGGTTTGAGAATGAGCAGTTCTTC.

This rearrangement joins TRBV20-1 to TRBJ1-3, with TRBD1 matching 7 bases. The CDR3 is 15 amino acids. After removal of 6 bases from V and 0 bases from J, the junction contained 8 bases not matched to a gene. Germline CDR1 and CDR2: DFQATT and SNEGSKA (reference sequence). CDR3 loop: CSARGRFSSGNTIYF. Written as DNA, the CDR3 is TGCAGTGCCAGGGGGAGGTTTTCCTCTGGAAACACCATATATTTT.

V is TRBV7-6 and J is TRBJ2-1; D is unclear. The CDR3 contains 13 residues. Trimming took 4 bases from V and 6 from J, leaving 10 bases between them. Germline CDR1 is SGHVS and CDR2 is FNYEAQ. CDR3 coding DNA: TGTGCCAGCAGCTCGGATCGGCGCAATGAGCAGTTCTTC. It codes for CASSSDRRNEQFF.

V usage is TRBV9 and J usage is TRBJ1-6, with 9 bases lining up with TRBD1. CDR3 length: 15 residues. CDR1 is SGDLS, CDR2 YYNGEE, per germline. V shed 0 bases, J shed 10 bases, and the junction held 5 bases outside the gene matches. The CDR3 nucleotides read TGTGCCAGCAGCGTAGAGGGACAGGGTTACTCACCCCTCCACTTT. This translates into CASSVEGQGYSPLHF.

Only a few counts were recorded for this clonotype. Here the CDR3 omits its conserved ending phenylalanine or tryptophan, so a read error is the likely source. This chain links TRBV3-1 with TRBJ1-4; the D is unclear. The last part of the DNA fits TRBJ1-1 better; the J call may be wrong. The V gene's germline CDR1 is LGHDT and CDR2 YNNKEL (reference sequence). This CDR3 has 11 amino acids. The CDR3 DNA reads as TGTGCCAGCAGCCAAGACTCAGCAGCTTTCTCT. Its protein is CASSQDSAAFS.

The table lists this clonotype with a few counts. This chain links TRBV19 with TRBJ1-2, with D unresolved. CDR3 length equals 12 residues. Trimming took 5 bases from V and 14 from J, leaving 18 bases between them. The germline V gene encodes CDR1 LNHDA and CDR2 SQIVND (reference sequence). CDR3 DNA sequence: TGTGCCAGTAGTTCAATTCCGACGGTGAGAACCTTC. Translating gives CASSSIPTVRTF.

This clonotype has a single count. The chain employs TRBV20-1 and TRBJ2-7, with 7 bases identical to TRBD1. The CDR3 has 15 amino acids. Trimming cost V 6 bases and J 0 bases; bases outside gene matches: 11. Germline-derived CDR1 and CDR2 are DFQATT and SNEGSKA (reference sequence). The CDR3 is CSAGPEDRSSYEQYF. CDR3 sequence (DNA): TGCAGTGCCGGGCCTGAGGACAGGAGCTCCTACGAGCAGTACTTC.

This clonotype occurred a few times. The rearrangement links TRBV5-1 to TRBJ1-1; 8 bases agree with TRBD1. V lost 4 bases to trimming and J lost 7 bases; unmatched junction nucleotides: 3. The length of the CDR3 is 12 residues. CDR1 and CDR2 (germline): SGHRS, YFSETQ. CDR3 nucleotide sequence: TGCGCCAGCAGCCCCAGGGGGCTTGAAGCTTTCTTT. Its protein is CASSPRGLEAFF.

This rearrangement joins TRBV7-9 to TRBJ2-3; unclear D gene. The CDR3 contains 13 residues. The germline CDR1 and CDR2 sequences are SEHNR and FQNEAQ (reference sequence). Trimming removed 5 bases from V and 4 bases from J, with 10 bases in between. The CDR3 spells CASSRRAADTQYF. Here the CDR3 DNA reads TGTGCCAGCAGCAGAAGGGCCGCAGATACGCAGTATTTT.

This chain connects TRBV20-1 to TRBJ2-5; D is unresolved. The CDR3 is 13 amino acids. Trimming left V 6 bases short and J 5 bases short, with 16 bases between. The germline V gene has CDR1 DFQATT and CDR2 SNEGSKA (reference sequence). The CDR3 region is CSAQRTLRETQYF. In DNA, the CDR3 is TGCAGTGCCCAGAGGACCCTACGCGAGACCCAGTACTTC.